This T cell receptor (beta chain) was documented in a study of T cell responses to AZD1222 COVID-19 vaccine. Broader study findings: The donors showed a predominance of white British ancestry and of females, with possible underestimation of clonal diversity. Regions 160-218 and 743-854 dominated among vaccine-associated CD4 TCRs spanning spike. Once two AZD1222 doses were given, Spike-specific TCR breadth and depth went up.

The sample holds a few counts of this clone. What it recognizes is unknown. TCRdb's copy holds only in-frame clones and misses some; the assay was immunoSEQ multiplex PCR. The data show some 60,000 clones, about three quarters seen once. The CDR3 sequence is 14 residues long. V lost 4 bases to trimming and J lost 0 bases, with 8 bases between them. The germline CDR1 and CDR2 sequences are SGHTS and YDEGEE. Analyses pooled second doses at about 4 or about 12 weeks. The V gene is TRBV5-8, the J gene TRBJ1-3, with D unclear. The input for sequencing was peripheral blood, taken 28 days after the second AZD1222 dose. The TCR was taken from an adult who received the AZD1222 COVID-19 vaccine. CDR3 loop: CASSRQISGNTIYF. The CDR3 DNA sequence: TGTGCCAGCAGCCGACAAATCTCTGGAAACACCATATATTTT.